A selection of T cell receptor beta chains follows, all from one sample in a study of cytomegalovirus exposure and HLA in healthy donors. The assay was immunoSEQ multiplex PCR, and TCRdb's table has in-frame clones only and misses some. The sample records 75,000 to 95,000 clones, approximately 70% being singletons. The sample consisted of PBMCs. The origin of the receptors is a man aged 50 to 60 in good health and CMV-seronegative. CDR3s leave out the opening cysteine and the closing phenylalanine or tryptophan. The size field is filled for only some rows; it gives once, few, many or a size class.

CDR3aa	abundance	j_gene	v_gene
ASSVDYSLGRKLF	NA	TRBJ1-4	TRBV9
SVESHLPGELF	few	TRBJ2-2	TRBV29-1
AISEFGLADTGELF	few	TRBJ2-2	TRBV10-3
ASSRDPTGYNSPLH	few	TRBJ1-6	TRBV4-2
ASSLAARGLQPQH	NA	TRBJ1-5	TRBV5-1
ASSPWALKMAF	few	TRBJ1-1	TRBV11-2
ASSRSGRADTQY	NA	TRBJ2-3	TRBV7-2
ASSLVGGGSYEQY	NA	TRBJ2-7	TRBV5-4
ASRGGARNEQF	NA	TRBJ2-1	TRBV6-6
ASSYGGEGNTIY	NA	TRBJ1-3	TRBV6-5
ASSLAYAGGASGYT	NA	TRBJ1-2	TRBV7-6
ASSPDPPRDRGSDEQY	NA	TRBJ2-7	TRBV19
ASRLAFYEQY	medium-sized	TRBJ2-7	TRBV6-1
ASTGLGGRNNEQF	NA	TRBJ2-1	TRBV6-5
ASSLVAGGYEQY	NA	TRBJ2-7	TRBV5-1
ASSLRGLTGAMNTEAF	NA	TRBJ1-1	TRBV7-9
ASRLQDTGELF	once	TRBJ2-2	TRBV6-4
ASRRRLTGPGDYGYT	NA	TRBJ1-2	TRBV5-8
ASSLTGLSSYNEQF	NA	TRBJ2-1	TRBV5-5
ASSVTQGQPQH	NA	TRBJ1-5	TRBV9
ASRSRQGAQTEAF	few	TRBJ1-1	TRBV2
ASSEEAGETQY	few	TRBJ2-5	TRBV2
ASSPTAGQETQY	NA	TRBJ2-5	TRBV11-2
ASSQKNGRDRYNEQF	NA	TRBJ2-1	TRBV4-1
ASSPGAGNYNEQF	NA	TRBJ2-1	TRBV7-8
ASSHPRGPLH	NA	TRBJ1-6	TRBV4-1
ASSVGGWTSGSKQF	NA	TRBJ2-1	TRBV9
ASSQDGTSGTDTQY	NA	TRBJ2-3	TRBV4-2
ASSLGHSGNTIY	NA	TRBJ1-3	TRBV6-5
ASSLSGGGNYGYT	NA	TRBJ1-2	TRBV13
SARQGGTDTQY	few	TRBJ2-3	TRBV29-1
ASSQDLAGQETQY	NA	TRBJ2-5	TRBV4-2
ASIRPGANEQF	NA	TRBJ2-1	TRBV6-5
ASSFGFGQRQETQY	once	TRBJ2-5	TRBV7-9
ASSFTGGAKETQY	NA	TRBJ2-5	TRBV7-9
ASSYSLYAVQETQY	NA	TRBJ2-5	TRBV6-5
ASSWTGGYGSNQPQH	NA	TRBJ1-5	TRBV28
ASSVGQGPTRELF	NA	TRBJ1-4	TRBV9
ASGGPAGGPQH	NA	TRBJ1-5	TRBV12-5
ASSLRYRVSNQPQH	NA	TRBJ1-5	TRBV28
ATSRDIGGNTEAF	NA	TRBJ1-1	TRBV15
ASSQYYRGNEKLF	NA	TRBJ1-4	TRBV4-1
AWTQAPGNTIY	NA	TRBJ1-3	TRBV30
AIQGQGNNEQF	NA	TRBJ2-1	TRBV10-3
ASSVGVVAQRETQY	NA	TRBJ2-5	TRBV9
ASSKGQGINYGYT	few	TRBJ1-2	TRBV4-2
ASSLGPHRGGNEQF	NA	TRBJ2-1	TRBV7-2
AIKVGLAGDTQY	NA	TRBJ2-3	TRBV10-3
ASSQDPRGAYNSPLH	NA	TRBJ1-6	TRBV4-2
ASSLLHGSTEAF	NA	TRBJ1-1	TRBV5-6